These 11 T cell receptor beta chains originate from one sample sequenced in a study of identical twins. TCRdb reprocessed the 5' RACE reads via MiXCR and lists one record per CDR3 protein. The sample carries fewer than 500,000 distinct CDR3 sequences, 20% to 25% recorded once. A further study also used this sample, focusing on T cells expressing NK-cell markers.

Sequenced sample: CD4+ T cells sorted from blood. These receptors all stem from a woman between 18 and 30 years old in good health.

The V call is TRBV12-3 or TRBV12-4, the J call TRBJ1-2, with 9 bases lining up with TRBD1. Trimming cost V 5 bases and J 6 bases; bases outside gene matches: 4. The CDR3 spans 13 residues. CDR3 DNA: TGTGCCAGCAGTACGCGACAGGGGGATGGCTACACCTTC. Protein sequence: CASSTRQGDGYTF.

This clonotype has only a few counts. V is TRBV5-1 and J is TRBJ2-7; 7 nucleotides align to TRBD2. Germline V gives CDR1 SGHRS, CDR2 YFSETQ. The CDR3 runs to 15 residues. J gave up 2 bases and V 0 bases, and 5 bases lay outside the gene matches. CDR3 region: CASSLDQRGPYEQYF. In DNA, the CDR3 is TGCGCCAGCAGCTTGGATCAGCGGGGCCCCTACGAGCAGTACTTC.

The chain links TRBV9 to TRBJ2-3, with 8 bases identical to TRBD2. This CDR3 contains 14 residues. V shed 3 bases and J 5 bases; nucleotides not matched to a gene: 5. Germline assignment: CDR1 SGDLS and CDR2 YYNGEE. CDR3 sequence: CASSATSGGDTQYF. The CDR3 nucleotides read TGTGCCAGCAGCGCCACTAGCGGTGGAGATACGCAGTATTTT.

J is TRBJ2-2 and V is TRBV7-2, with a tentative D call TRBD1 (6 bases). The germline V gene has CDR1 SGHTA and CDR2 FQGNSA. The CDR3 has 17 residues. V lost 1 base and J lost 5, with 17 bases in between. The CDR3 sequence: CASSLVRGRGRTGELFF. In nucleotides, the CDR3 is TGTGCCAGCAGCTTAGTAAGAGGCAGGGGTCGGACCGGGGAGCTGTTTTTT.

This clonotype was recorded a few times. J is TRBJ1-2 and V is TRBV2; 8 bases fit TRBD1. CDR1 and CDR2 (germline): SNHLY, FYNNEI. This CDR3 is 13 amino acids long. Trimming at V came to 6 bases and at J to 10 bases, leaving 10 bases not matched to a gene. The CDR3 coding sequence is TGTGCCAGCAGCCCCGACAGGGGAAATGTCTACACCTTC. The encoded protein is CASSPDRGNVYTF.

There are a few counts of this clonotype. The chain uses TRBV7-2 and TRBJ2-1; D is unresolved. Germline CDR1 reads SGHTA; CDR2 reads FQGNSA. Trimming cost V 0 bases and J 4 bases, with 7 bases left between them. This CDR3 contains 14 residues. CDR3 nucleotide sequence: TGTGCCAGCAGCTTAGCTTCAGGATACAATGAGCAGTTCTTC. As protein: CASSLASGYNEQFF.

The V and J genes are TRBV7-8 and TRBJ2-1; D unclear. Deletions cut 4 bases from V and 9 bases from J, with 13 bases between. CDR1 and CDR2 (germline): SGHVS, FQNEAQ. The CDR3 has 13 amino acids. The CDR3 spells CASSSRLALEQFF. In DNA form, the CDR3 reads TGTGCCAGCAGCTCCCGACTCGCGCTTGAGCAGTTCTTC. Based on the CDR3 plus reference TRBV7-8 and TRBJ2-1, the full variable domain is GAGVSQSPRYKVAKRGQDVALRCDPISGHVSLFWYQQALGQGPEFLTYFQNEAQLDKSGLPSDRFFAERPEGSVSTLKIQRTQQEDSAVYLCASSSRLALEQFFGPGTRLTVL.

This rearrangement joins TRBV15 to TRBJ2-1; no clear D. Trimming pared 0 bases from V and 6 bases from J, leaving 6 bases between. The CDR3 spans 13 residues. Germline V CDR1 and CDR2: LNHNV, YYDKDF (reference sequence). The CDR3 DNA reads TGTGCCACCAGCAGAGATCCTGCCAATGAGCAGTTCTTC. Encoded protein: CATSRDPANEQFF.

The rearrangement links TRBV20-1 to TRBJ1-5, with D perhaps TRBD1 (6 bases). The CDR3 contains 13 residues. The V end was cut by 3 bases, the J end by 5 bases, with 11 bases between. Germline V gene lookup returns CDR1 DFQATT and CDR2 SNEGSKA (reference sequence). The CDR3 loop is CSARTYRDQPQHF. Written as DNA, the CDR3 is TGCAGTGCTAGGACATACAGGGATCAGCCCCAGCATTTT.

V gene TRBV6-1 combines with J gene TRBJ2-1; 8 bases agree with TRBD2. The CDR3 sequence is 16 residues long. The V gene end was trimmed by 3 bases and the J gene end by 3 bases; junction bases not matched to a gene: 7. CDR1 MNHNS and CDR2 SASEGT come from the germline V gene. CDR3 sequence: CASSDSGVGVYNEQFF. DNA of the CDR3: TGTGCCAGCAGTGATAGCGGGGTTGGGGTCTACAATGAGCAGTTCTTC.

The CDR3 bases are TGCAGTGCTAGAACACCCGGGGGGTACCAAGAGACCCAGTACTTC. It codes for CSARTPGGYQETQYF. The rearrangement uses TRBV20-1 and TRBJ2-5; TRBD2 agrees at 7 bases. The CDR3 is 15 amino acids. Germline V gene lookup returns CDR1 DFQATT and CDR2 SNEGSKA (reference sequence). J was trimmed by 0 bases and V by 2 bases; bases with no gene match: 6.